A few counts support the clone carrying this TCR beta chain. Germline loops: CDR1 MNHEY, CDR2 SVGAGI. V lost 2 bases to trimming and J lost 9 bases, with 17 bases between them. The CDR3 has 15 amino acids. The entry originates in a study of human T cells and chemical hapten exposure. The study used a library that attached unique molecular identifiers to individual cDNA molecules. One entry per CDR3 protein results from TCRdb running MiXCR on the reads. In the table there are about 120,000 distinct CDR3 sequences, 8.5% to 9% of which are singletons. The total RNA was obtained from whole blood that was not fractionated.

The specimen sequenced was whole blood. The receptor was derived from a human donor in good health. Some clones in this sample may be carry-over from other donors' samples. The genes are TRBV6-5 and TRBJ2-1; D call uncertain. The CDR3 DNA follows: TGTGCCAGCAGTTACAGGTGGGATGGGTCTAGTGAGCAGTTCTTC. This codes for CASSYRWDGSSEQFF.